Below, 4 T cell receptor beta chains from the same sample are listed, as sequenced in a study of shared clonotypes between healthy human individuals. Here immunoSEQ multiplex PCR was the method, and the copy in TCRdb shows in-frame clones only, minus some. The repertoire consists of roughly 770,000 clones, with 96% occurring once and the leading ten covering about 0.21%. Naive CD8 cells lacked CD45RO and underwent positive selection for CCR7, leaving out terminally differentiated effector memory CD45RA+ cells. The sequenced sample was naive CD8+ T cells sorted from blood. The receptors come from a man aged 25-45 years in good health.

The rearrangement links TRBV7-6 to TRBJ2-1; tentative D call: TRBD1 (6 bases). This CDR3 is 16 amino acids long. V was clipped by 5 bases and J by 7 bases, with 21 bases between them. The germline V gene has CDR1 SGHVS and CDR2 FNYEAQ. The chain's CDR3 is CASSPRGSRPENEQFF. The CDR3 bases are TGTGCCAGCAGCCCTAGGGGGTCACGCCCGGAAAATGAGCAGTTCTTC.

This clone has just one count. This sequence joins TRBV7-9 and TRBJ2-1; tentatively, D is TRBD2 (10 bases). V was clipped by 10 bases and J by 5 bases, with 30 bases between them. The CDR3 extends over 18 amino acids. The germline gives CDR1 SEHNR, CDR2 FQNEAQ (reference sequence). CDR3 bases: TGTGCCACACAGGGGGCGAGGTCAGCGGGAGGGGCCAACAATGAGCAGTTCTTC. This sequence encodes CATQGARSAGGANNEQFF.

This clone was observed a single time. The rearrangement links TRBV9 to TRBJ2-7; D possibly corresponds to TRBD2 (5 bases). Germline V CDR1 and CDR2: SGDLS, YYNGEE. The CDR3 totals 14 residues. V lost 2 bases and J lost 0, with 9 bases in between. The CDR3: CASSVEANSYEQYF. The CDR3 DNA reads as TGTGCCAGCAGCGTGGAGGCCAACTCCTACGAGCAGTACTTC.

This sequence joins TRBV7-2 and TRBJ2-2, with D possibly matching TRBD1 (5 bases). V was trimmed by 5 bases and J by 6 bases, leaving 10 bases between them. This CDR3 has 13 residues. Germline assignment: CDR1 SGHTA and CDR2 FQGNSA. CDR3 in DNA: TGTGCCAGCAGCCCCTGGGGCTCCGGGGAGCTGTTTTTT. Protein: CASSPWGSGELFF.